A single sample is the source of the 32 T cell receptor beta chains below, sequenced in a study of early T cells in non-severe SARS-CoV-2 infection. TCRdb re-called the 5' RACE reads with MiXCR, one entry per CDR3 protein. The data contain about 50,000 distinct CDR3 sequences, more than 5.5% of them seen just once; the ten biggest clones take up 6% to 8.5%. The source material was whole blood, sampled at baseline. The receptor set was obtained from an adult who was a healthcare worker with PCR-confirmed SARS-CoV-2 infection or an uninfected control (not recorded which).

The CDR3 here is CASSLGDNEYQPQHF. As DNA, the CDR3 is TGTGCCAGCAGCTTAGGGGACAATGAATATCAGCCCCAGCATTTT. This rearrangement joins TRBV7-2 to TRBJ1-5, with D maybe TRBD1 (6 bases). In germline, CDR1 is SGHTA, CDR2 FQGNSA. The CDR3 has 15 residues. V was clipped by 1 base and J by 5 bases, with 12 bases between them.

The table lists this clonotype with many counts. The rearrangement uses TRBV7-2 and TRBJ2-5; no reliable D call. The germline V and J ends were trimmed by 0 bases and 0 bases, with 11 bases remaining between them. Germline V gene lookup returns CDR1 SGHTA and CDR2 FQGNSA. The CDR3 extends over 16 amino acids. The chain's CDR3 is CASSLALNRYQETQYF. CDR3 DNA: TGTGCCAGCAGCTTAGCGCTTAATCGCTACCAAGAGACCCAGTACTTC.

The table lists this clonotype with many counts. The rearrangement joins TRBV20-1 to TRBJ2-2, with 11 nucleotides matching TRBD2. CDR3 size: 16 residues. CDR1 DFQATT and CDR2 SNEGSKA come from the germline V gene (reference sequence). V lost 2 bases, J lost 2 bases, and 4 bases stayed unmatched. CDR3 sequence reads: CSARPSGRPNTGELFF. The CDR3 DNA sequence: TGCAGTGCTAGACCTAGCGGGAGGCCCAACACCGGGGAGCTGTTTTTT.

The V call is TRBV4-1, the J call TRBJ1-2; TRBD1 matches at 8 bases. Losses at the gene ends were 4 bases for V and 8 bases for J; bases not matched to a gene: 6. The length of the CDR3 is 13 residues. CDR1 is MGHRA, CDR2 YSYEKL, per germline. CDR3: CASSRDDRGGYTF. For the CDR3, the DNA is TGCGCCAGCAGCCGAGATGACAGGGGAGGCTACACCTTC.

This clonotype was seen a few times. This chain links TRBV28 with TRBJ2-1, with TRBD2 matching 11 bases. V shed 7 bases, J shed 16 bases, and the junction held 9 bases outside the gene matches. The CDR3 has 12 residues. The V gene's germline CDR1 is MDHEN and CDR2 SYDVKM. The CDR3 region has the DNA TGTGCCAGCAAGCGTAGCGGGAGGGCCGAATTCTTC. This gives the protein CASKRSGRAEFF.

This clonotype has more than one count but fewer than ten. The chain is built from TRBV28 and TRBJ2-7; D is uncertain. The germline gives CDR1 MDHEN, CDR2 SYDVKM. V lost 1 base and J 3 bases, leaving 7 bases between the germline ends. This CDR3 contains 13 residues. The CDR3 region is CASSLSRDYEQYF. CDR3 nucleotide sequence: TGTGCCAGCAGTTTATCTCGAGACTACGAGCAGTACTTC.

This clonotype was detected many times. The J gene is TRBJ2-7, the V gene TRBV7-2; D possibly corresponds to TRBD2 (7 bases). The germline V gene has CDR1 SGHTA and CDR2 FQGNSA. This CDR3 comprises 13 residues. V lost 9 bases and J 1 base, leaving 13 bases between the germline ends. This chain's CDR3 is CASQGGGSYEQYF. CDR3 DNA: TGTGCCAGTCAAGGGGGGGGATCCTACGAGCAGTACTTC.

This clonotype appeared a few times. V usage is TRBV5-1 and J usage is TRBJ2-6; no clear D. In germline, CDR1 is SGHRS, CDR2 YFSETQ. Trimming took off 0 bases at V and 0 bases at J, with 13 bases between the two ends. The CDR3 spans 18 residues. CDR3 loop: CASSLVKGPASGANVLTF. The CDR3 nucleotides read TGCGCCAGCAGCTTGGTTAAGGGTCCAGCCTCTGGGGCCAACGTCCTGACTTTC.

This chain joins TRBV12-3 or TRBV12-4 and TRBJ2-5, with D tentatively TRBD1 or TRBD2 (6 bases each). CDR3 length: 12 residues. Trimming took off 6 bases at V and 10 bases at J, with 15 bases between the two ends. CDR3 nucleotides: TGTGCCAGCAGCTTGACAGGAGGGGACCAGTACTTC. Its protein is CASSLTGGDQYF.

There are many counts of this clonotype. CDR3 sequence reads: CASSQAGPVLDTQYF. Here the CDR3 DNA reads TGTGCCAGCAGCCAAGCTGGGCCAGTTTTGGATACGCAGTATTTT. The chain links TRBV14 to TRBJ2-3; no clear D gene. Trimming took 1 base from V and 6 from J, leaving 14 bases between them. The CDR3 covers 15 residues. Germline-derived CDR1 and CDR2 are SGHDN and FVKESK.

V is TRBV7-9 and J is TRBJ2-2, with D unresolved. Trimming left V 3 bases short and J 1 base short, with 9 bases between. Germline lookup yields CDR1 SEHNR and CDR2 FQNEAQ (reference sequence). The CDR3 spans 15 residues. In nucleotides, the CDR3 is TGTGCCAGCAGCTTCGGCATATTGAACACCGGGGAGCTGTTTTTT. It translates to CASSFGILNTGELFF.

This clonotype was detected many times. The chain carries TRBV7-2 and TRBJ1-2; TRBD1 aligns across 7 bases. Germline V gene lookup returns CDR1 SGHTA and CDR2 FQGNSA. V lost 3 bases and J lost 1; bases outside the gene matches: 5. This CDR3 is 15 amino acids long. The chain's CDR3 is CASSFTGEGNYGYTF. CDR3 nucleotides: TGTGCCAGCAGCTTTACAGGGGAGGGTAACTATGGCTACACCTTC. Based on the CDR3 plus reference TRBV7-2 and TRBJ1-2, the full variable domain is GAGVSQSPSNKVTEKGKDVELRCDPISGHTALYWYRQSLGQGLEFLIYFQGNSAPDKSGLPSDRFSAERTGGSVSTLTIQRTQQEDSAVYLCASSFTGEGNYGYTFGSGTRLTVV.

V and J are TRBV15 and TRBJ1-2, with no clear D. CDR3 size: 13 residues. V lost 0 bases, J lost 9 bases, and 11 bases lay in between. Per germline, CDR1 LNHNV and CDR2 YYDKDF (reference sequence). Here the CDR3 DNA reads TGTGCCACCAGCAGAGATCGACCCGATCGCTACACCTTC. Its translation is CATSRDRPDRYTF.

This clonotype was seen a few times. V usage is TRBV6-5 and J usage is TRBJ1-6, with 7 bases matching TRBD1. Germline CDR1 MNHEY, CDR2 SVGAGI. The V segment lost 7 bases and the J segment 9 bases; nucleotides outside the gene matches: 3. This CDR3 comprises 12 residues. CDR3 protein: CASTRQGSPLHF. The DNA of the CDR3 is TGTGCCAGCACCCGACAGGGTTCACCCCTCCACTTT.

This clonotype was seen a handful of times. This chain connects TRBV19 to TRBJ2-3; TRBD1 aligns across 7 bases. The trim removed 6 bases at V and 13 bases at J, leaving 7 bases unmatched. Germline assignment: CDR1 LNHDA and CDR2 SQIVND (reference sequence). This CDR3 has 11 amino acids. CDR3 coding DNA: TGTGCCAGTAGCTCCGGGACAGCGGAGTATTTT. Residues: CASSSGTAEYF.

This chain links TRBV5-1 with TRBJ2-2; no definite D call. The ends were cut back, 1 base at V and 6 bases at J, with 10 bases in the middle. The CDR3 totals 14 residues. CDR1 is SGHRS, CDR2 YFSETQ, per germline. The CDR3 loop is CASSLSFDAGELFF. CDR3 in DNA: TGCGCCAGCAGCTTGAGTTTCGACGCCGGGGAGCTGTTTTTT.

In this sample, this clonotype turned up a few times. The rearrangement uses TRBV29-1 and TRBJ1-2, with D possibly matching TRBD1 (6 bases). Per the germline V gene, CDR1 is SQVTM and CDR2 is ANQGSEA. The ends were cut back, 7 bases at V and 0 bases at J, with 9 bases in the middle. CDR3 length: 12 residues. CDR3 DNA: TGCAGCGCACAGGGTCCTAACTATGGCTACACCTTC. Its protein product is CSAQGPNYGYTF. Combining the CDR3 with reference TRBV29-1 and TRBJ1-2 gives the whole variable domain SAVISQKPSRDICQRGTSLTIQCQVDSQVTMMFWYRQQPGQSLTLIATANQGSEATYESGFVIDKFPISRPNLTFSTLTVSNMSPEDSSIYLCSAQGPNYGYTFGSGTRLTVV.

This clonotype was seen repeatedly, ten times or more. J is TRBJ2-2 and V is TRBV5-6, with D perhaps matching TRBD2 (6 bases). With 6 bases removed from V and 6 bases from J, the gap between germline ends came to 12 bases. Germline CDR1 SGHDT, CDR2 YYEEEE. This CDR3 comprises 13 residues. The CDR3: CASTLGGSGELFF. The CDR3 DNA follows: TGTGCCAGCACCCTGGGAGGATCCGGGGAGCTGTTTTTT.

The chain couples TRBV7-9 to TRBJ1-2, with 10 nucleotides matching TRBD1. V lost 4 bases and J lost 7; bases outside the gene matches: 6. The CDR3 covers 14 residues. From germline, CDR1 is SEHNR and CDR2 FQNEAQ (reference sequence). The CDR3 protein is CASSSGQGDFGYTF. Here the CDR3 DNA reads TGTGCCAGCAGCTCCGGACAGGGGGATTTTGGCTACACCTTC.

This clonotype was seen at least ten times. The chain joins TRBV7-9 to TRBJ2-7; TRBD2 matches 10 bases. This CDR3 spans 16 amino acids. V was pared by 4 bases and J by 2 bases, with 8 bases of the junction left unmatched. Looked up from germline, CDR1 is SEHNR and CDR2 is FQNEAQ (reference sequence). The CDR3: CASSSQTSGRTYEQYF. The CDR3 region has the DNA TGTGCCAGCAGCTCCCAGACTAGCGGGCGGACCTACGAGCAGTACTTC.

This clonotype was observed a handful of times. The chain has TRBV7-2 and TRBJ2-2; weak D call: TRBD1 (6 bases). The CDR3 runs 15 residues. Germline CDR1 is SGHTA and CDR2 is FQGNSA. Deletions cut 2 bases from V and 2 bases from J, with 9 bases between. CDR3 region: CASSLSGTNTGELFF. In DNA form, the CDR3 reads TGTGCCAGCAGCTTATCCGGGACAAACACCGGGGAGCTGTTTTTT. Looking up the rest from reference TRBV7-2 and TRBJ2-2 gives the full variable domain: GAGVSQSPSNKVTEKGKDVELRCDPISGHTALYWYRQSLGQGLEFLIYFQGNSAPDKSGLPSDRFSAERTGGSVSTLTIQRTQQEDSAVYLCASSLSGTNTGELFFGEGSRLTVL.

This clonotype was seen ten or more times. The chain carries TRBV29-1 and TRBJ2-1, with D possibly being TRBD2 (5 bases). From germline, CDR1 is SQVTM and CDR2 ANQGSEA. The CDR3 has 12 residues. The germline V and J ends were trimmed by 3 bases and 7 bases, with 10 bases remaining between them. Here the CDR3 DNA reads TGCAGCGTTGAGCCGGGGAAGAATGAGCAGTTCTTC. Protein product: CSVEPGKNEQFF.

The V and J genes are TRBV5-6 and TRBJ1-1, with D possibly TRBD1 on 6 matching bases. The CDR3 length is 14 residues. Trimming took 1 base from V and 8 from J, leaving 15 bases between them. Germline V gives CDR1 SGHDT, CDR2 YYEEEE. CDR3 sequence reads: CASSLPAWGQEAFF. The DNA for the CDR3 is TGTGCCAGCAGCTTGCCCGCATGGGGGCAGGAAGCTTTCTTT.

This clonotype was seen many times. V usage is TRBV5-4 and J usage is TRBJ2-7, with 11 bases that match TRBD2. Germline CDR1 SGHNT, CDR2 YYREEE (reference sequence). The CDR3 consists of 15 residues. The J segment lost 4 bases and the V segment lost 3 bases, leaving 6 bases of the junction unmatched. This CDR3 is CASSSLAGGPYEQYF. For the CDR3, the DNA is TGTGCCAGCAGCTCCTTAGCGGGAGGGCCGTACGAGCAGTACTTC.

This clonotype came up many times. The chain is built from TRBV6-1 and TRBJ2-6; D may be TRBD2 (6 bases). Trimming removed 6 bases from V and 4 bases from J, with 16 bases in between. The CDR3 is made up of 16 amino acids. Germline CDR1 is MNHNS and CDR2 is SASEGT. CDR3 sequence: CASRPPGAGGANVLTF. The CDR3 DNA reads TGTGCCAGCAGGCCCCCCGGGGCGGGAGGGGCCAACGTCCTGACTTTC.

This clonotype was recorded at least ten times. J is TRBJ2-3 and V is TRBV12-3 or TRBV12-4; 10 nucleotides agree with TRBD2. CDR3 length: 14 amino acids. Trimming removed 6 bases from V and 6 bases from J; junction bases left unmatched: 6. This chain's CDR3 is CASSPGLASDTQYF. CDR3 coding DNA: TGTGCCAGCAGCCCGGGACTAGCGTCGGATACGCAGTATTTT.

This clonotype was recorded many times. The CDR3 DNA follows: TGTGCCAGCTCACCACGTTCGGACGGGAGGGGTAATGAGCAGTTCTTC. Amino acid sequence: CASSPRSDGRGNEQFF. The chain joins TRBV18 to TRBJ2-1, with TRBD2 matching 8 bases. The CDR3 is 16 residues long. CDR1 is KGHSH and CDR2 is LQKENI in the germline V gene. V was pared by 1 base and J by 7 bases, with 9 bases of the junction left unmatched.

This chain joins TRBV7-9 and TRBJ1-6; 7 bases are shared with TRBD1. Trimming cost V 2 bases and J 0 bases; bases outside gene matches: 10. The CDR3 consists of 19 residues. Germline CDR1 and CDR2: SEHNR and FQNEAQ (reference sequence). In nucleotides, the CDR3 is TGTGCCAGCAGCTTACGGGACAGCGGACTGAGCTCCTATAATTCACCCCTCCACTTT. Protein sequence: CASSLRDSGLSSYNSPLHF. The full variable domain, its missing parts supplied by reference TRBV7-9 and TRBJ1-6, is DTGVSQNPRHKITKRGQNVTFRCDPISEHNRLYWYRQTLGQGPEFLTYFQNEAQLEKSRLLSDRFSAERPKGSFSTLEIQRTEQGDSAMYLCASSLRDSGLSSYNSPLHFGNGTRLTVT.

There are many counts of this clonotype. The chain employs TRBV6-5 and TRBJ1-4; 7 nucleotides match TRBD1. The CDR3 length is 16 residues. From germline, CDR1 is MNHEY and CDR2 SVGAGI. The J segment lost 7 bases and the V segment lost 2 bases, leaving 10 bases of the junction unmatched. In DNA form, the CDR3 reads TGTGCCAGCAGTTACGCTAAAACAGGGGTCGGTGAAAAACTGTTTTTT. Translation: CASSYAKTGVGEKLFF.

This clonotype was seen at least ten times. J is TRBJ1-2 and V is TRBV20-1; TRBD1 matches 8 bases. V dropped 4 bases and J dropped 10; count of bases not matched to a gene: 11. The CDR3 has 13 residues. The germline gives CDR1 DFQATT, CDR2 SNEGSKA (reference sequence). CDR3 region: CSANRQGFRSYTF. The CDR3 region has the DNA TGCAGTGCTAACCGACAGGGGTTCAGGTCCTACACCTTC.

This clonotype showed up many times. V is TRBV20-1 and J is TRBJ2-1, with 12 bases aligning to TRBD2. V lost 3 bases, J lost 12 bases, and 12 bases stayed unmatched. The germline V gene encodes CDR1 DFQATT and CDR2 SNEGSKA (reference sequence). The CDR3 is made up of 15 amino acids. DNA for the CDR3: TGCAGTGCTAGTCTAGCGGGAGGGCTACCCACTCTGCAGTTCTTC. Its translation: CSASLAGGLPTLQFF.

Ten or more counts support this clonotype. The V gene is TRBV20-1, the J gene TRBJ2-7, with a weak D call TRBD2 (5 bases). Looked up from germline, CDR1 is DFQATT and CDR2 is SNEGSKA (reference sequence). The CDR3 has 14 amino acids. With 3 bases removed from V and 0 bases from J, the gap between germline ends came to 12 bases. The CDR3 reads CSARYERSSYEQYF. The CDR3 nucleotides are TGCAGTGCTAGGTACGAGCGGAGCTCCTACGAGCAGTACTTC.